This TCR beta chain was identified during a study of cytomegalovirus exposure and HLA in healthy donors. Findings and caveats of the study: About 87% or about 30% of the time was how often most TCR beta V segments were productive, according to an earlier analysis.

As for this clone: Its antigen is undetermined.

The PCR had 60 Vbeta and 13 Jbeta primers. Using immunoSEQ multiplex PCR, the repertoire was profiled, and TCRdb retains in-frame clones only, with some absent. This table has 150,000 or so clones, roughly 80% appearing once. J gave up 10 bases and V 1 base, and 11 bases lay outside the gene matches. Germline CDR1 is MNHNY and CDR2 is SVGAGI (reference sequence). This CDR3 has 15 residues. The receptor was isolated from a man aged 45-60 years in good health and CMV-seropositive. Sequenced sample: PBMCs. This chain joins TRBV6-6 and TRBJ1-1; 8 nucleotides agree with TRBD1. DNA of the CDR3: TGTGCCAGCAGTTACTTGCAGGGGGCGCCTTCAAGAGCTTTCTTT. Translation gives CASSYLQGAPSRAFF.